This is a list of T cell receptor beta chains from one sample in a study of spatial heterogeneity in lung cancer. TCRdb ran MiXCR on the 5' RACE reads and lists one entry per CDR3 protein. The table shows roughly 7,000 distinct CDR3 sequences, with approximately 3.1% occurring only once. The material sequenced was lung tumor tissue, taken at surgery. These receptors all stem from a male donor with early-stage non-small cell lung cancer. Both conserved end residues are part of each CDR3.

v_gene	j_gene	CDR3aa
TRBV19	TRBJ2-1	CASSITGGGNEQFF
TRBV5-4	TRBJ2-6	CASSGRAGANVLTF
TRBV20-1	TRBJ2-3	CSAIRSDTQYF
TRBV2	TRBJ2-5	CASSGGAKETQYF
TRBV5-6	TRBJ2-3	CASSPSSGKWTDTQYF
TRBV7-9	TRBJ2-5	CASSLANVVGAQYF
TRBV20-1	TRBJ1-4	CSAFLPPTNEKLFF
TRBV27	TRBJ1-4	CASSSRQGLGKLFF
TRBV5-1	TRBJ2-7	CASSLGHSTYEQYF
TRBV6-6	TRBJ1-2	CASTGLGANYGYTF
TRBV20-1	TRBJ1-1	CSANGPWSTEAFF
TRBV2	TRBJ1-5	CASSPLDRNSNQPHHF
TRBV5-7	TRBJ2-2	CASSSRDRGRGNTGELFF
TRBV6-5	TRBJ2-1	CASSYGSGGTYNEQFF
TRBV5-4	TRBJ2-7	CASSRPSDSYEQYF
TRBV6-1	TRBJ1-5	CASSDRQGGYQPQHF
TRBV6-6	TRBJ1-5	CASSYEWGDASNQPQHF
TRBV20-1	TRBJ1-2	CSARRQGYYGYTF
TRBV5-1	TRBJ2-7	CASSLSQGEQYF
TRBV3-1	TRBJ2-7	CASSQAHEQYF